Presented here are 9 T cell receptor beta chains from one specimen sequenced in a study of early T cells in non-severe SARS-CoV-2 infection. From the 5' RACE reads, TCRdb called clonotypes with MiXCR, one entry per CDR3 protein. The sample consists of 100,000 to 150,000 distinct CDR3 sequences, about 15% of them appearing once. The sequencing input was whole blood. The origin of the receptors is an adult who was a healthcare worker with PCR-confirmed SARS-CoV-2 infection or an uninfected control (not recorded which).

J is TRBJ1-3 and V is TRBV3-1; D ambiguous. CDR1 is LGHDT and CDR2 is YNNKEL in the germline V gene (reference sequence). The V and J ends lost 5 bases and 4 bases respectively, with 12 bases between them. CDR3 length: 14 residues. CDR3 protein: CASSTPGSGNTIYF. The CDR3 DNA sequence: TGTGCCAGCAGCACGCCGGGAAGCGGAAACACCATATATTTT.

This clonotype has a handful of counts. This sequence joins TRBV18 and TRBJ1-4; the D gene is possibly TRBD1 (5 bases). The CDR3 covers 15 residues. The germline V and J ends were trimmed by 3 bases and 7 bases, with 15 bases remaining between them. Looked up from germline, CDR1 is KGHSH and CDR2 is LQKENI. The CDR3 sequence: CASSPARGFTEKLFF. The CDR3 DNA sequence: TGTGCCAGCTCACCGGCCCGGGGGTTCACTGAAAAACTGTTTTTT.

At least ten counts were recorded for this clonotype. The chain uses TRBV9 and TRBJ1-1; D is ambiguous. Between the trimmed V and J ends, which lost 2 bases and 0 bases, there was a span of 5 bases. Per germline, CDR1 SGDLS and CDR2 YYNGEE. The CDR3 spans 13 residues. The DNA of the CDR3 is TGTGCCAGCAGCGTCTCAATGAACACTGAAGCTTTCTTT. This gives the protein CASSVSMNTEAFF.

This clonotype was observed once. The chain carries TRBV5-1 and TRBJ1-2; TRBD1 is a possible D gene (5 bases). The CDR3 totals 15 residues. Germline V gene sequence: CDR1 SGHRS, CDR2 YFSETQ. Trimming shortened V by 4 bases and J by 0 bases, and 13 bases separated the two germline ends. The CDR3 spells CASSLGRAANYGYTF. The CDR3 DNA is TGCGCCAGCAGCCTGGGGCGGGCAGCTAACTATGGCTACACCTTC.

The sample holds a few counts of this clonotype. The chain joins TRBV3-1 to TRBJ2-2; 7 nucleotides agree with TRBD1. Germline V gene lookup returns CDR1 LGHDT and CDR2 YNNKEL (reference sequence). This CDR3 region has 15 residues. Unmatched junction bases numbered 3, after V lost 3 bases and J lost 2 bases. CDR3 amino acids: CASSQGTANTGELFF. The CDR3 bases are TGTGCCAGCAGCCAGGGGACAGCTAACACCGGGGAGCTGTTTTTT.

This clonotype has more than one count but fewer than ten. The V and J genes are TRBV30 and TRBJ1-1; unclear D gene. This CDR3 contains 15 residues. The V gene lost 2 bases and the J gene lost 1 base, with 14 bases spanning the gap. The V gene's germline CDR1 is GTSNPN and CDR2 SVGIG (reference sequence). DNA of the CDR3: TGTGCCTGGAGTCGGCTTGCCCCACCGAACACTGAAGCTTTCTTT. This sequence encodes CAWSRLAPPNTEAFF.

The V call is TRBV10-3, the J call TRBJ2-3; no clear D gene. V was trimmed by 3 bases and J by 5 bases, leaving 12 bases between them. Per germline, CDR1 ENHRY and CDR2 SYGVKD. CDR3 size: 14 residues. For the CDR3, the DNA is TGTGCCATCAGTGAAGGGATGGTGATAGATACGCAGTATTTT. Encoded protein: CAISEGMVIDTQYF.

This clonotype was seen a few times. The chain has TRBV20-1 and TRBJ1-2, with 10 bases matching TRBD1. CDR1 is DFQATT and CDR2 is SNEGSKA in the germline V gene (reference sequence). The CDR3 runs 15 residues. The V gene end was trimmed by 2 bases and the J gene end by 1 base; junction bases not matched to a gene: 4. The CDR3 DNA reads TGCAGTGCTAGACGGACAGGGGGACTTAACTATGGCTACACCTTC. It specifies CSARRTGGLNYGYTF.

This clonotype appeared many times. CDR3: CASSYTRLGNQPQHF. The CDR3 DNA follows: TGTGCCAGCAGTTATACACGATTGGGCAATCAGCCCCAGCATTTT. The V gene is TRBV6-2 or TRBV6-3, the J gene TRBJ1-5; D is uncertain. Germline V gene data show CDR1 as MNHEY and CDR2 as SVGEGT. V was pared by 3 bases and J by 2 bases, with 11 bases between. The CDR3 length is 15 residues.